The 30 T cell receptor beta chains reported below all come from one sample, sequenced in a study of human T cells and chemical hapten exposure. One entry per CDR3 protein results from TCRdb running MiXCR on the RACE reads. Of some 46,000 distinct CDR3 sequences listed, about 3.9% are singletons. Time point denoted: healthy volunteer bleed at 2 weeks. The total RNA was obtained from whole blood that was not fractionated. The sequenced material came from whole blood. These receptors came from a female donor in good health. Some clones in this sample may be carry-over from other donors' samples.

This clonotype has a count of ten or more. V usage is TRBV29-1 and J usage is TRBJ1-1, with TRBD1 identical over 9 bases. This CDR3 is built from 13 residues. V lost 7 bases, J lost 5 bases, and 8 bases stayed unmatched. Looked up from germline, CDR1 is SQVTM and CDR2 is ANQGSEA. The CDR3 nucleotides are TGCAGCGGACGGGGACAGGGACTAACTGAAGCTTTCTTT. Translation: CSGRGQGLTEAFF.

This clonotype showed up many times. The chain joins TRBV21-1 to TRBJ1-3. TRBV21-1 constitutes a pseudogene. This CDR3 has 16 amino acids. The DNA of the CDR3 is TGTGCCAGCAGCAACCAAGGCTCCATCTCTGGAAACACCATATATTTT. Amino acids: CASSNQGSISGNTIYF.

This clonotype showed up many times. This chain joins TRBV7-9 and TRBJ2-1, with D perhaps TRBD2 (6 bases). There are 16 residues in the CDR3. CDR1 is SEHNR, CDR2 FQNEAQ, per germline (reference sequence). The V end was cut by 1 base, the J end by 5 bases, with 15 bases between. The CDR3 region has the DNA TGTGCCAGCAGCTTAGTGAGCGGGTGGGTCGACAATGAGCAGTTCTTC. It specifies CASSLVSGWVDNEQFF. Looking up the rest from reference TRBV7-9 and TRBJ2-1 gives the full variable domain: DTGVSQNPRHKITKRGQNVTFRCDPISEHNRLYWYRQTLGQGPEFLTYFQNEAQLEKSRLLSDRFSAERPKGSFSTLEIQRTEQGDSAMYLCASSLVSGWVDNEQFFGPGTRLTVL.

There are many counts of this clonotype. This chain links TRBV20-1 with TRBJ2-7, with 9 bases identical to TRBD1. Germline CDR1 reads DFQATT; CDR2 reads SNEGSKA (reference sequence). The CDR3 extends over 15 amino acids. Losses at the gene ends were 1 base for V and 7 bases for J; bases not matched to a gene: 11. The CDR3 DNA reads as TGCAGTGCTAGAGGTCCGGGACAGGGCCGTCGGGAGCAGTACTTC. It codes for CSARGPGQGRREQYF.

This clonotype was seen ten or more times. This sequence joins TRBV6-5 and TRBJ2-5; possible D gene TRBD2, 5 bases. CDR3 length equals 12 residues. V shed 8 bases and J shed 4 bases, with 11 bases lying between them. CDR1 and CDR2 (germline): MNHEY, SVGAGI. CDR3 in amino acids: CASGRTGETQYF. CDR3 DNA: TGTGCCAGCGGCCGGACTGGAGAGACCCAGTACTTC.

This clonotype was found many times. The chain carries TRBV6-6 and TRBJ1-6; D is uncertain. The CDR3 totals 14 residues. V was trimmed by 5 bases and J by 4 bases, leaving 9 bases between them. CDR1 is MNHNY and CDR2 is SVGAGI in the germline V gene (reference sequence). The CDR3 nucleotides read TGTGCCAGCAGTACGACGGCGTATAATTCACCCCTCCACTTT. Its translation is CASSTTAYNSPLHF.

The chain uses TRBV4-1 and TRBJ2-5; D might be TRBD1 (5 bases). V was shortened by 0 bases and J by 5 bases, with 16 bases between the two germline ends. CDR1 and CDR2 from the germline V gene are MGHRA and YSYEKL. This CDR3 is built from 16 residues. The chain's CDR3 is CASSQDAWTYGETQYF. Written as DNA, the CDR3 is TGCGCCAGCAGCCAAGATGCTTGGACATACGGGGAGACCCAGTACTTC.

At least ten counts were recorded for this clonotype. The rearrangement joins TRBV5-1 to TRBJ2-3, with D possibly TRBD2 on 6 matching bases. With 7 bases removed from V and 2 bases from J, the gap between germline ends came to 20 bases. The germline CDR1 and CDR2 sequences are SGHRS and YFSETQ. This CDR3 region has 16 residues. This CDR3 is CASRVLGGLYTDTQYF. Here the CDR3 DNA reads TGCGCCAGCCGCGTTCTGGGGGGACTGTACACAGATACGCAGTATTTT.

This clonotype was picked up many times. This chain uses TRBV6-2 or TRBV6-3 with TRBJ1-6; maybe TRBD1 (6 bases). V was trimmed by 5 bases and J by 8 bases, leaving 13 bases between them. The CDR3 consists of 14 residues. Per the germline V gene, CDR1 is MNHEY and CDR2 is SVGEGT. This chain's CDR3 is CASSTTGNYSPLHF. For the CDR3, the DNA is TGTGCCAGCAGTACTACAGGGAACTATTCACCCCTCCACTTT.

This clonotype appeared many times. The chain employs TRBV29-1 and TRBJ2-6; tentative D call: TRBD2 (6 bases). Trimming took 5 bases from V and 0 from J, leaving 17 bases between them. The V gene's germline CDR1 is SQVTM and CDR2 ANQGSEA. CDR3 length: 17 amino acids. CDR3 loop: CSVNPGRRDSGANVLTF. The CDR3 DNA reads TGCAGCGTTAATCCGGGACGGAGGGACTCTGGGGCCAACGTCCTGACTTTC.

In this sample, this clonotype turned up many times. The chain has TRBV7-9 and TRBJ1-1; D is unresolved. Trimming stripped 2 bases from V and 4 bases from J, with 5 bases between. Germline CDR1 and CDR2: SEHNR and FQNEAQ (reference sequence). The CDR3 totals 12 residues. This CDR3 reads CASSLPTTEAFF. The CDR3 DNA follows: TGTGCCAGCAGCTTACCCACCACTGAAGCTTTCTTT.

This clonotype was observed many times. The V call is TRBV13, the J call TRBJ2-3; no definite D call. In germline, CDR1 is PRHDT, CDR2 FYEKMQ (reference sequence). V lost 5 bases and J 3 bases, leaving 9 bases between the germline ends. This CDR3 is built from 13 residues. This chain's CDR3 is CASSPPATDTQYF. For the CDR3, the DNA is TGTGCCAGCAGCCCGCCCGCGACAGATACGCAGTATTTT.

This clonotype has at least ten counts. The rearrangement joins TRBV29-1 to TRBJ2-3; the D gene is possibly TRBD1 (6 bases). The ends were cut back, 3 bases at V and 2 bases at J, with 15 bases in the middle. CDR1 and CDR2 from the germline V gene are SQVTM and ANQGSEA. The CDR3 totals 15 residues. The CDR3 loop is CSVDSEQGFTDTQYF. DNA of the CDR3: TGCAGCGTTGACAGCGAACAGGGTTTCACAGATACGCAGTATTTT.

At least ten counts were recorded for this clonotype. The chain carries TRBV10-3 and TRBJ2-3; perhaps D is TRBD1 or TRBD2 (6 bases each). There are 16 residues in the CDR3. Germline-derived CDR1 and CDR2 are ENHRY and SYGVKD. Trimming left V 0 bases short and J 1 base short, with 11 bases between. Written as DNA, the CDR3 is TGTGCCATCAGTGAGTCGATCGGGGGCCGCACAGATACGCAGTATTTT. Translated, it gives CAISESIGGRTDTQYF.

Ten or more counts support this clonotype. V is TRBV3-1 and J is TRBJ1-2; 9 nucleotides align to TRBD1. Germline V gene data show CDR1 as LGHDT and CDR2 as YNNKEL (reference sequence). The ends lost 4 bases at V and 8 bases at J; junction bases unmatched: 8. The length of the CDR3 is 14 residues. In nucleotides, the CDR3 is TGTGCCAGCAGCCGGATTACAGGGGGCTACGGCTACACCTTC. Protein: CASSRITGGYGYTF.

In this sample, this clonotype turned up a few times. The chain couples TRBV6-1 to TRBJ1-6; possible D gene TRBD1, 6 bases. In germline, CDR1 is MNHNS, CDR2 SASEGT. V lost 4 bases, J lost 8 bases, and 18 bases lay in between. The CDR3 runs to 16 residues. The CDR3 reads CASSGRGGHVYSPLHF. The CDR3 region has the DNA TGTGCCAGCAGTGGTCGTGGGGGGCACGTTTATTCACCCCTCCACTTT.

This clonotype was detected ten times or more. The chain employs TRBV30 and TRBJ2-7, with D tentatively TRBD2 (6 bases). V lost 5 bases and J lost 2, with 19 bases in between. Germline-derived CDR1 and CDR2 are GTSNPN and SVGIG (reference sequence). The CDR3 is 15 amino acids. The CDR3: CAWASLGTATYEQYF. The CDR3 nucleotides read TGTGCCTGGGCCTCCTTGGGGACTGCCACCTACGAGCAGTACTTC.

This clonotype counts as large. The chain recombines TRBV20-1 with TRBJ2-3, with 7 bases matching TRBD2. J gave up 2 bases and V 0 bases, and 8 bases lay outside the gene matches. The CDR3 loop spans 16 amino acids. Germline CDR1 and CDR2: DFQATT and SNEGSKA (reference sequence). As DNA, the CDR3 is TGCAGTGCTAGAGATTTAGGTAGCGGGCACACAGATACGCAGTATTTT. Protein sequence: CSARDLGSGHTDTQYF.

Ten or more counts support this clonotype. Written as DNA, the CDR3 is TGTGCCAGCGCCCGCTCGCCCCAGGGGGCGGCTAATGGCTACACCTTC. Translating it yields CASARSPQGAANGYTF. The rearrangement joins TRBV6-5 to TRBJ1-2, with 8 nucleotides matching TRBD1. After removal of 8 bases from V and 6 bases from J, the junction contained 17 bases not matched to a gene. The CDR3 is made up of 16 amino acids. Germline V gene lookup returns CDR1 MNHEY and CDR2 SVGAGI.

This clonotype showed up many times. The chain links TRBV20-1 to TRBJ1-2; TRBD1 agrees at 8 bases. The germline V gene has CDR1 DFQATT and CDR2 SNEGSKA (reference sequence). The CDR3 spans 13 residues. V was clipped by 5 bases and J by 4 bases; unmatched bases: 6. CDR3 sequence reads: CSALRTGSYGYTF. The CDR3 DNA follows: TGCAGTGCTTTGCGGACAGGGAGCTATGGCTACACCTTC.

The sample holds many counts of this clonotype. The chain combines TRBV29-1 with TRBJ2-2; a weak D match, TRBD1 (5 bases). Per germline, CDR1 SQVTM and CDR2 ANQGSEA. V gave up 5 bases and J gave up 0 bases, with 7 bases separating them. This CDR3 comprises 13 residues. CDR3 sequence reads: CSVPTANTGELFF. In nucleotides, the CDR3 is TGCAGCGTTCCGACAGCGAACACCGGGGAGCTGTTTTTT.

V usage is TRBV20-1 and J usage is TRBJ1-1; no firm D call. V lost 3 bases and J 8 bases, leaving 13 bases between the germline ends. CDR1 is DFQATT and CDR2 is SNEGSKA in the germline V gene (reference sequence). The CDR3 consists of 12 residues. The CDR3 protein is CSASHPSREAFF. The CDR3 coding sequence is TGCAGTGCTAGCCACCCTAGCCGGGAAGCTTTCTTT.

The table lists this clonotype with many counts. The chain employs TRBV6-5 and TRBJ1-1; TRBD1 matches 7 bases. The germline V gene has CDR1 MNHEY and CDR2 SVGAGI. The trim removed 10 bases at V and 0 bases at J, leaving 8 bases unmatched. The CDR3 spans 14 residues. CDR3 loop: CATRTGTLNTEAFF. The CDR3 nucleotides read TGTGCCACCAGGACAGGAACTTTGAACACTGAAGCTTTCTTT.

At least ten counts were recorded for this clonotype. The chain employs TRBV18 and TRBJ2-3, with D maybe TRBD1 (5 bases). V lost 2 bases and J lost 3, with 18 bases in between. Germline V gene data show CDR1 as KGHSH and CDR2 as LQKENI. This CDR3 is 17 amino acids long. CDR3 amino acids: CASSPGDVGPNTDTQYF. The CDR3 nucleotides read TGTGCCAGCTCACCAGGTGACGTGGGGCCTAATACAGATACGCAGTATTTT.

Ten or more counts support this clonotype. The chain uses TRBV24-1 and TRBJ2-1, with D uncertain. Between the trimmed V and J ends, which lost 7 bases and 2 bases, there was a span of 17 bases. Per germline, CDR1 KGHDR and CDR2 SFDVKD. CDR3 size: 16 residues. This CDR3 reads CATSPSGVYPYNEQFF. In DNA, the CDR3 is TGTGCCACCAGCCCTAGTGGGGTGTACCCCTACAATGAGCAGTTCTTC.

This clonotype was seen repeatedly, ten times or more. The CDR3 spells CASSLVGLGATQYF. The DNA for the CDR3 is TGTGCCAGCAGCTTAGTTGGGCTTGGGGCAACGCAGTATTTT. V gene TRBV7-2 combines with J gene TRBJ2-3; a weak D match, TRBD1 (5 bases). This CDR3 spans 14 amino acids. Looked up from germline, CDR1 is SGHTA and CDR2 is FQGNSA. The ends were cut back, 1 base at V and 9 bases at J, with 14 bases in the middle.

The table lists this clonotype with many counts. CDR3 sequence reads: CASSPRGGNQPQHF. For the CDR3, the DNA is TGTGCCAGCTCACCCAGGGGGGGCAATCAGCCCCAGCATTTT. The V call is TRBV18, the J call TRBJ1-5; 7 bases fit TRBD1. Trimming took 3 bases from V and 2 from J; bases not matched to a gene: 1. The germline V gene encodes CDR1 KGHSH and CDR2 LQKENI. The CDR3 extends over 14 amino acids.

The gene calls are TRBV9 and TRBJ1-1; D gene ambiguous. Germline CDR1 SGDLS, CDR2 YYNGEE. The CDR3 spans 13 residues. V lost 3 bases and J 1 base, leaving 7 bases between the germline ends. The DNA for the CDR3 is TGTGCCAGCAGCGCCGCAGGGAACACTGAAGCTTTCTTT. This encodes CASSAAGNTEAFF. The full variable domain, its missing parts supplied by reference TRBV9 and TRBJ1-1, is DSGVTQTPKHLITATGQRVTLRCSPRSGDLSVYWYQQSLDQGLQFLIQYYNGEERAKGNILERFSAQQFPDLHSELNLSSLELGDSALYFCASSAAGNTEAFFGQGTRLTVV.

This clonotype was picked up many times. The chain uses TRBV29-1 and TRBJ1-4, with a tentative D call TRBD1 (5 bases). Germline V gene lookup returns CDR1 SQVTM and CDR2 ANQGSEA. The CDR3 covers 15 residues. The V and J ends lost 4 bases and 2 bases respectively, with 14 bases between them. This CDR3 is CSVAASGYTNEKLFF. The CDR3 DNA sequence: TGCAGCGTTGCCGCCTCAGGGTACACTAATGAAAAACTGTTTTTT. Supplemented by reference TRBV29-1 and TRBJ1-4, the full variable domain reads SAVISQKPSRDICQRGTSLTIQCQVDSQVTMMFWYRQQPGQSLTLIATANQGSEATYESGFVIDKFPISRPNLTFSTLTVSNMSPEDSSIYLCSVAASGYTNEKLFFGSGTQLSVL.

This clonotype came up many times. J is TRBJ1-4 and V is TRBV5-1; the D gene is possibly TRBD1 (5 bases). Per germline, CDR1 SGHRS and CDR2 YFSETQ. V gave up 4 bases and J gave up 7 bases, with 14 bases separating them. CDR3 length: 14 amino acids. The CDR3 sequence: CASSEGPRSEKLFF. The CDR3 DNA sequence: TGCGCCAGCAGCGAGGGACCAAGGAGTGAAAAACTGTTTTTT.